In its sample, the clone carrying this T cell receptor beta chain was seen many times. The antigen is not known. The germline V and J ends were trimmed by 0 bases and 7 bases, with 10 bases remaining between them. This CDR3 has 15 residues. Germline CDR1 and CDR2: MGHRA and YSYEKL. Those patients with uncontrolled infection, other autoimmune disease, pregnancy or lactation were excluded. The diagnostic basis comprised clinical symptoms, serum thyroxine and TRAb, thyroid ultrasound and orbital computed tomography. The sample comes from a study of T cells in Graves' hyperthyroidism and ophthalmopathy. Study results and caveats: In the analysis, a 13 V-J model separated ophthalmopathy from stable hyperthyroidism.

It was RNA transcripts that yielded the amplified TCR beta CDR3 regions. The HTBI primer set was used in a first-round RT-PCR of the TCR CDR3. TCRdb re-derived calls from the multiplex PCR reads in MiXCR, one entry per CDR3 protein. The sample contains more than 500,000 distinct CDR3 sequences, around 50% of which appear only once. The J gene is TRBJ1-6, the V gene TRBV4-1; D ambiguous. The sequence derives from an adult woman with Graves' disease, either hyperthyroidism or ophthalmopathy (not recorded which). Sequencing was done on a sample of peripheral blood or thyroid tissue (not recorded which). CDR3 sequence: CASSQDGGLNSPLHF. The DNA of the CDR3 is TGCGCCAGCAGCCAAGACGGTGGTCTAAATTCACCCCTCCACTTT.